This T cell receptor (beta chain) was captured in a study of identical twins (dated by TCRdb to 2016 to 2018). For the study in its entirety: TCR alpha and beta repertoires from monozygotic twins, unrelated adults of various ages and cord blood were deep-sequenced to test whether fetal clonotypes persist. Replicate twin experiments were performed at different times using different library preparation protocols to rule out contamination. The paper as a whole reports these results and caveats: Fewer insertions were carried by abundant cord blood beta clonotypes; a weaker similar trend was observed in young adult naive repertoires, while no such trend was observed in memory repertoires. Conclusions relied on cross-sectional statistical analysis, since the same donors could not be followed over many years. Invariant T cells such as MAIT and iNKT could partly confound zero-insertion analyses, although diverse VJ usage argued against such confounding for most clonotypes. Out-of-frame TCR alpha sequences shared between twins showed an excess of low generation-probability sequences compared with coincidental sharing between unrelated individuals. Out-of-frame TCR alpha sharing in monozygotic twins was systematically underestimated by recombination models, whereas sharing between unrelated individuals was in agreement with the recombination models. The excess sharing between twins in beta out-of-frame sequences was weaker because fewer shared sequences reduced the signal-to-noise ratio.

Library preparation was by 5' RACE. Data came from an Illumina HiSeq 2000. A universal primer binding site was introduced by template switching, and a unique molecular identifier was present in the final cDNA, enabling accurate counting of TCR cDNA molecules. Specific primers in the conserved constant-segment region were used to synthesize first-strand cDNA for the TCR alpha and beta chains. To control for contamination, every cDNA library carried two barcodes: a SMART-Mk sample barcode plus Illumina barcodes. TruSeq adapter sequences, together with Illumina sample barcodes, were added in two successive PCR steps. TCR alpha and beta cDNA libraries were sequenced on the Illumina HiSeq platform with custom primers. In the authors' own workflow: MiGEC was used to process raw reads and extract unique molecular identifiers, and MiXCR was used to find CDR3 positions. Recombination models were inferred per individual with the repgenHMM and IGoR tools using an EM algorithm. Shared clonotypes were analyzed with the tcR package in R, and sharing was normalized by the product of cloneset sizes. Out-of-frame nonproductive sequences were analyzed to study raw recombination free of thymic and clonal selection effects. Clones were called with MiXCR by TCRdb after fastp trimmed the public reads at Q25, and only in-frame beta chains were retained. Every CDR3 protein is listed once, alongside the most common genes and DNA of its rows. The V and J calls here are based on TCRdb, not the publication. A total of about 200,000 distinct CDR3 sequences appear in this sample, roughly 7.5% of them only once. The top ten clones comprise less than 2% of the sample.

Turning to this clonotype: Its antigen is currently not known. This may arise from a read error, as a much more abundant clone is one base away.

Only healthy Caucasian donors were included. Three pairs of female monozygotic twins, all aged roughly 18 to 30 years, made up the twin cohort. Miltenyi CD45RO+ enrichment and human naive T-cell isolation kits were used to isolate memory (CD45RO+) and naive T cells from PBMC. The sample was also linked to a second study, of yellow fever vaccine responses in identical twins. That second report states: According to the authors, the vaccine-induced T cell response in identical twins seemed to be partly convergent and partly specific to each individual. Focusing on identical twins, the study followed the T cell clones that responded to the vaccine, and did so with precision.

This clonotype originated in a woman aged 18-29 years in good health. Sequencing used memory (CD45RO+) T cells sorted from blood. The cell subset or site label on this specimen signifies: CD45RO+ enriched T cells.

The base sequence is TGCGCCAGCAGCTTGGTCGTCAGTACAGATACGCAGAATTTT. This is translated as CASSLVVSTDTQNF. The chain is encoded by TRBV5-1 joined to TRBJ2-3, with no confidently assigned D gene. From cysteine to phenylalanine, the CDR3 is 14 amino acids long. Only CDR3 DNA is held: 42 bases, read in frame from base 1. The germline V gene yields SGHRS for CDR1 and YFSETQ for CDR2.